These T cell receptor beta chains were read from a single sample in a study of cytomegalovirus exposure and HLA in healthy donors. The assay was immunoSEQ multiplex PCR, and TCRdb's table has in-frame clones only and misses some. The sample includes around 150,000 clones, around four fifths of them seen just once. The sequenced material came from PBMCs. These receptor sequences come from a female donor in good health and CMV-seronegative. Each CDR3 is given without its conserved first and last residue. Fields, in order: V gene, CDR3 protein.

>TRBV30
AWSEGDYNEKLF
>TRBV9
ASSVEQNYGYT
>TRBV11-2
ASSRRTGEDQPQH
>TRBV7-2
ASSLSGGWNEQF
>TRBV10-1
ASSELAGGPITDTQY
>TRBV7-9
ASSLITGVFEKLF
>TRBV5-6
ASSLGASGANVLT
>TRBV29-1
SGRTVGSYNEQF
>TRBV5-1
ASTPKGQFLNEQF
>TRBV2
ASSAGTVNQPQH
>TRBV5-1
ASSLGLAGEDEQY
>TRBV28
ASTLRENFDYGYT
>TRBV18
ASSLGTGNEKLF
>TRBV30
AWKIQGPRTEAF
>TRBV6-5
ASSTTGGNGGEQY
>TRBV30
ARFGEGGYT
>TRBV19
ASSTGTGANVLT
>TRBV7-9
ASSLGGPGTGGEKLF
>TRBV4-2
ASSPDWSSYNEQF
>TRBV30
AWRGGAHYGYT
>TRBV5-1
ASSLAVGGSGGFSYEQY
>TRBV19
ASSIVLESEQY
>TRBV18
ASSQEGQPHYGYT
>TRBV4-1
ASSQGRGWESDEQF
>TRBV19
ASSIRGAADGYT
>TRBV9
ASSVEGGQNIDTQY
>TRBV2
ASSEAPGETQY
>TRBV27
ARTCGWDCTNNEQF
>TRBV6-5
ASSFDRGTEAF
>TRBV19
ASSWASSYEQY
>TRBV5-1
ASSFASGQTYEQY
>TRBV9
ASSADRGPGPLH
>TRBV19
ASRNVGQTSGNTIY
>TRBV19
ASSPFWPNEQF
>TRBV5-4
ASSHGAGTTDTQY
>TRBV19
ASFGSQNIQY
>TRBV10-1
ASKPSSGNTIY
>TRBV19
ASSPPRDRAYGYT
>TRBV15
ATSRGLNTEAF
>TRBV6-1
ASSEKRLAGGWETQY
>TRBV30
AWSVLGLEIPNLPEQY
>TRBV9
ASSVTPFSREAGNEQF
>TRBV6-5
ASSSRGTKLF
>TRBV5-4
ASSFGQNTEAF
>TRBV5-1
ASTVGSGAYEQY
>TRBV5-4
ASSLGRPDTQY
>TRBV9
ASSGQGRDTEAF
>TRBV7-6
ASSLAELEGGEKLF
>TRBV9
ASSVQGEPSYEQY
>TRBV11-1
ASSRRGRRVTDTQY
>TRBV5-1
ASSLEVAGGGNTQY
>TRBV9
ASSVEGRGNEQY
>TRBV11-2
ASSQGERYEQY
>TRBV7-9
ASSYNRGRAF
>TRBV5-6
ASSRQITPNQPQH
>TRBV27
ASSALGLNGYT
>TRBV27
ASSFIPGTGRYEQY
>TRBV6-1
ASSERVSSYEQY
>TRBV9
ASSETSGGAWGTDTQY